This TCR beta chain comes out of a study of blood T cell repertoires in COVID-19. Recruits, aged roughly 18 to 95 years, lived in about two dozen US areas. Per the original data handling: By means of reference gene primer amplification, nucleated cell counts were estimated. Method: immunoSEQ multiplex PCR; TCRdb's copy keeps in-frame clones and lacks some. V and J calls and clone size come straight from that table; D and trimming were deduced from the DNA. The sample carries hundreds of thousands of clones, around 82% recorded once. V was shortened by 0 bases and J by 2 bases, with 19 bases between the two germline ends. In germline, CDR1 is SGHRS, CDR2 YFSETQ. CDR3 length: 18 amino acids.

The receptor comes from a woman in her forties who had been exposed to COVID-19. Sequencing was carried out using PBMCs or T cells enriched from blood (not recorded which). The V gene is TRBV5-1, the J gene TRBJ2-3; a weak D match, TRBD2 (7 bases). CDR3 nucleotide sequence: TGCGCCAGCAGCTTGGCGAGCGGGGCGGGGGCCTACACAGATACGCAGTATTTT. It codes for CASSLASGAGAYTDTQYF.